What follows are 10 T cell receptor beta chains derived from one specimen sequenced in a study of blood T cell repertoires in COVID-19. Assay used: immunoSEQ multiplex PCR; TCRdb lists only in-frame clones, some missing. This table has roughly 290,000 clones, around 88% appearing once. Input material: peripheral blood. Receptor source: a man younger than 45 with acute or convalescent COVID-19.

The J gene is TRBJ2-1, the V gene TRBV3-1 (or the pseudogene TRBV3-2), with 11 bases lining up with TRBD2. This CDR3 has 19 residues. The germline CDR1 and CDR2 sequences are LGHDT and YNNKEL (reference sequence). V shed 1 base, J shed 0 bases, and the junction held 8 bases outside the gene matches. This chain's CDR3 is CASSQAGLAGGSSYNEQFF. The CDR3, as DNA: TGTGCCAGCAGCCAAGCGGGTCTAGCGGGAGGAAGCTCCTACAATGAGCAGTTCTTC.

The J gene is TRBJ1-2, the V gene TRBV30, with 7 bases aligning to TRBD1. CDR3 size: 13 residues. The junction had 10 bases not matched to a gene; V was cut back by 4 bases and J by 8 bases. Germline loops: CDR1 GTSNPN, CDR2 SVGIG (reference sequence). The CDR3 coding sequence is TGTGCCTGGACCCCTGACAGGGCTGGGGGCTACACCTTC. Translating it yields CAWTPDRAGGYTF.

For the CDR3, the DNA is TGCGCCAGCACACAGGGGGTGTATGGCTACACCTTC. As protein: CASTQGVYGYTF. The J gene is TRBJ1-2, the V gene TRBV10-2; 8 bases are shared with TRBD1. The germline CDR1 and CDR2 sequences are WSHSY and SAAADI. Germline trimming cut 7 bases from V and 5 bases from J; bases unmatched to any gene: 3. This CDR3 comprises 12 residues.

This clone has at least ten counts. V usage is TRBV28 and J usage is TRBJ1-4; D is possibly TRBD1 (5 bases). Per the germline V gene, CDR1 is MDHEN and CDR2 is SYDVKM. V was pared by 2 bases and J by 8 bases, with 21 bases between. The CDR3 contains 17 residues. The CDR3 reads CASSLTRFAREDEKLFF. The CDR3 DNA sequence: TGTGCCAGCAGTTTAACCCGTTTCGCCAGGGAAGACGAAAAACTGTTTTTT.

About this clone itself: This same CDR3 is encoded by further DNA sequences in the sample. The chain is built from TRBV11-3 and TRBJ2-5, with D maybe TRBD2 (5 bases). Looked up from germline, CDR1 is SGHNT and CDR2 is YENEEA. V gave up 1 base and J gave up 5 bases, with 8 bases separating them. CDR3 length equals 13 residues. In DNA form, the CDR3 reads TGTGCCAGCAGCTTAGGGACTGGGGAGACCCAGTACTTC. Amino acid sequence: CASSLGTGETQYF.

This clone has only a few counts. The chain combines TRBV29-1 with TRBJ2-5, with TRBD2 matching over 7 bases. This CDR3 comprises 12 residues. Unmatched junction bases numbered 6, after V lost 6 bases and J lost 5 bases. Germline CDR1 and CDR2: SQVTM and ANQGSEA. The CDR3 DNA sequence: TGCAGCGTGCACCCGCGGGGGGAGACCCAGTACTTC. It codes for CSVHPRGETQYF.

The V gene is TRBV19, the J gene TRBJ1-1; maybe TRBD1 (5 bases). The V end was cut by 7 bases, the J end by 6 bases, with 12 bases between. This CDR3 is built from 12 residues. Germline V gene lookup returns CDR1 LNHDA and CDR2 SQIVND (reference sequence). The CDR3 sequence is CASNYRGAEAFF. The CDR3 DNA reads as TGTGCCAGTAACTATAGGGGCGCTGAAGCTTTCTTT.

V is TRBV4-1 and J is TRBJ2-7; 7 nucleotides line up with TRBD1. V was clipped by 1 base and J by 5 bases; unmatched bases: 5. This CDR3 has 14 amino acids. Germline loops: CDR1 MGHRA, CDR2 YSYEKL. CDR3 residues: CASSQVGTEDEQYF. The CDR3 coding sequence is TGCGCCAGCAGCCAAGTAGGGACAGAGGACGAGCAGTACTTC.

The chain joins TRBV30 to TRBJ2-2; weak D call: TRBD2 (6 bases). Per germline, CDR1 GTSNPN and CDR2 SVGIG (reference sequence). This CDR3 spans 16 amino acids. Trimming left V 1 base short and J 8 bases short, with 20 bases between. The CDR3 DNA reads as TGTGCCTGGAGTGCTCCGGGACTTGCCAAAAGGGGGGAGCTGTTTTTT. Translated, it gives CAWSAPGLAKRGELFF.

This clone was found once. The chain couples TRBV4-1 to TRBJ2-3, with a possible D match to TRBD1 (5 bases). The CDR3 contains 15 residues. In germline, CDR1 is MGHRA, CDR2 YSYEKL. Between the trimmed V and J ends, which lost 3 bases and 6 bases, there was a span of 16 bases. The CDR3 here is CASSQSERGFDTQYF. Written as DNA, the CDR3 is TGCGCCAGCAGCCAGTCTGAAAGGGGTTTCGATACGCAGTATTTT.